Below, 21 T cell receptor beta chains from the same sample are listed, as sequenced in a study of T cell responses to AZD1222 COVID-19 vaccine. This table comes from immunoSEQ multiplex PCR, and its TCRdb copy is limited to in-frame clones, with some not included. The sample records 150,000 or so clones, over 80% being singletons. This material consisted of peripheral blood, taken on day 0 of AZD1222 vaccination. Receptors were obtained from an adult in good health.

V gene TRBV13 combines with J gene TRBJ2-3, with 8 bases identical to TRBD2. Trimming at V came to 2 bases and at J to 6 bases, leaving 13 bases not matched to a gene. Per germline, CDR1 PRHDT and CDR2 FYEKMQ (reference sequence). There are 17 residues in the CDR3. The CDR3 sequence is CASSLQISGGAEDTQYF. CDR3 sequence (DNA): TGTGCCAGCAGCTTACAAATTTCCGGGGGGGCCGAGGATACGCAGTATTTT.

The chain recombines TRBV6-5 with TRBJ2-3, with no clear D. CDR1 and CDR2 from the germline V gene are MNHEY and SVGAGI. CDR3 length equals 15 residues. Trimming took 0 bases from V and 3 from J, leaving 10 bases between them. DNA of the CDR3: TGTGCCAGCAGTTACTCAGGACCAGAGACAGATACGCAGTATTTT. Translating gives CASSYSGPETDTQYF.

The V gene is TRBV28, the J gene TRBJ2-7, with D perhaps matching TRBD2 (6 bases). CDR3 length: 15 residues. Trimming cost V 5 bases and J 7 bases, with 21 bases left between them. Germline CDR1 MDHEN, CDR2 SYDVKM. This CDR3 reads CASSRRDLASGEQYF. CDR3 sequence (DNA): TGTGCCAGCAGTCGGCGGGATTTGGCGTCAGGGGAGCAGTACTTC.

The chain joins TRBV7-2 to TRBJ1-2, with TRBD1 as a possible D gene (6 bases). This CDR3 has 16 residues. Per the germline V gene, CDR1 is SGHTA and CDR2 is FQGNSA. Trimming cost V 5 bases and J 4 bases, with 20 bases left between them. CDR3 bases: TGTGCCAGCAGCGAGAGGGGGTCAGACAACCTCTATGGCTACACCTTC. Translated, it gives CASSERGSDNLYGYTF.

V gene TRBV7-9 combines with J gene TRBJ2-1; D uncertain. Trimming removed 5 bases from V and 1 base from J, with 12 bases in between. CDR3 length: 15 residues. CDR1 is SEHNR and CDR2 is FQNEAQ in the germline V gene (reference sequence). This chain's CDR3 is CASSPSRLSYNEQFF. In nucleotides, the CDR3 is TGTGCCAGCAGCCCCTCCAGGCTTTCCTACAATGAGCAGTTCTTC.

The gene calls are TRBV21-1 and TRBJ1-6. TRBV21-1 is tagged as a pseudogene. The CDR3 spans 17 residues. The CDR3 sequence is CASSKGGGRSYNSPLHF. CDR3 nucleotide sequence: TGTGCCAGCAGCAAAGGCGGAGGCAGGTCCTATAATTCACCCCTCCACTTT.

This chain uses TRBV5-5 with TRBJ2-5; D may correspond to TRBD1 or TRBD2 (6 bases each). This CDR3 is 15 amino acids long. Germline V CDR1 and CDR2: SGHKS, YYEKEE (reference sequence). Trimming took 0 bases from V and 5 from J, leaving 14 bases between them. CDR3 protein: CASSLVGGPQETQYF. The CDR3 coding sequence is TGTGCCAGCAGCTTGGTGGGGGGCCCGCAGGAGACCCAGTACTTC.

The rearrangement uses TRBV11-2 and TRBJ2-7; 7 nucleotides line up with TRBD2. The CDR3 spans 18 residues. Germline V gene lookup returns CDR1 SGHAT and CDR2 FQNNGV. The ends lost 1 base at V and 2 bases at J; junction bases unmatched: 14. The CDR3 region is CASSLGQGLKRRTYEQYF. The CDR3 DNA follows: TGTGCCAGCAGCTTAGGGCAGGGACTAAAGCGGCGAACCTACGAGCAGTACTTC.

The CDR3 DNA reads as TGCAGCGTTGATGAGGGTTATGGAGAAAAACTGTTTTTT. Translating gives CSVDEGYGEKLFF. The V call is TRBV29-1, the J call TRBJ1-4, with D unclear. V dropped 3 bases and J dropped 8 bases, with 13 bases sitting between them. The CDR3 covers 13 residues. Germline CDR1 and CDR2: SQVTM and ANQGSEA.

This rearrangement joins TRBV19 to TRBJ1-5; 8 bases agree with TRBD1. The V gene's germline CDR1 is LNHDA and CDR2 SQIVND (reference sequence). V lost 2 bases and J lost 0; bases outside the gene matches: 15. The CDR3 sequence is 20 residues long. CDR3 protein: CASSIKYQGASPHSNQPQHF. CDR3 DNA sequence: TGTGCCAGTAGTATAAAGTATCAGGGGGCCTCCCCCCATAGCAATCAGCCCCAGCATTTT.

The chain links TRBV11-2 to TRBJ1-1; no definite D call. Trimming left V 0 bases short and J 4 bases short, with 6 bases between. The CDR3 totals 13 residues. Germline V gene data show CDR1 as SGHAT and CDR2 as FQNNGV. CDR3 nucleotide sequence: TGTGCCAGCAGCTTAGATCGGGTCACTGAAGCTTTCTTT. Translating it yields CASSLDRVTEAFF.

The chain employs TRBV10-3 and TRBJ2-7; the D call may be TRBD1 or TRBD2 (5 bases each). There are 16 residues in the CDR3. V was shortened by 2 bases and J by 0 bases, with 14 bases between the two germline ends. Germline CDR1 and CDR2: ENHRY and SYGVKD. CDR3 DNA sequence: TGTGCCATCAGTGAGGCTATAAGGGACGTCTCCTACGAGCAGTACTTC. This translates into CAISEAIRDVSYEQYF.

The rearrangement joins TRBV27 to TRBJ1-5; 9 bases fit TRBD1. The CDR3 sequence is 16 residues long. V trimming: 2 bases; J trimming: 3 bases; junction bases outside the gene matches: 5. Germline CDR1 reads MNHEY; CDR2 reads SMNVEV (reference sequence). The CDR3 spells CASSLRTGATNQPQHF. CDR3 DNA sequence: TGTGCCAGCAGTTTACGGACAGGGGCGACCAATCAGCCCCAGCATTTT.

The J gene is TRBJ1-5, the V gene TRBV6-1; 9 bases line up with TRBD1. This CDR3 contains 14 residues. Germline trimming cut 1 base from V and 9 bases from J; bases unmatched to any gene: 4. Germline CDR1 MNHNS, CDR2 SASEGT. The CDR3 region has the DNA TGTGCCAGCAGTGAAGTGGGACAGGGAACGCCCCAGCATTTT. This translates into CASSEVGQGTPQHF.

The rearrangement joins TRBV12-5 to TRBJ2-1; possible D gene TRBD2, 6 bases. Germline CDR1 reads LGHNT; CDR2 reads FRNRAP. CDR3 length: 20 residues. V lost 3 bases to trimming and J lost 0 bases, with 24 bases between them. CDR3 in amino acids: CASGFLTAGGGPSSYNEQFF. Here the CDR3 DNA reads TGTGCTAGTGGTTTCCTGACCGCCGGGGGAGGCCCGAGCTCCTACAATGAGCAGTTCTTC.

V and J are TRBV12-3 or TRBV12-4 and TRBJ1-5; TRBD1 aligns across 8 bases. J was trimmed by 7 bases and V by 5 bases; bases with no gene match: 4. The CDR3 length is 13 residues. As DNA, the CDR3 is TGTGCCAGCAGTCAGGGGGCTCGCCAGCCCCAGCATTTT. Translating it yields CASSQGARQPQHF.

The CDR3 protein is CASSTDSYEQYF. Written as DNA, the CDR3 is TGTGCCAGCAGTACGGACAGCTACGAGCAGTACTTC. The rearrangement joins TRBV12-3 or TRBV12-4 to TRBJ2-7, with a possible D match to TRBD1 (6 bases). V was shortened by 5 bases and J by 3 bases, with 8 bases between the two germline ends. This CDR3 is built from 12 residues.

The count of this clone is one. This chain joins TRBV29-1 and TRBJ2-2, with D possibly matching TRBD2 (6 bases). Trimming cost V 6 bases and J 1 base, with 18 bases left between them. From germline, CDR1 is SQVTM and CDR2 ANQGSEA. This CDR3 is 16 amino acids long. This CDR3 is CSVPVRGLQNTGELFF. CDR3 coding DNA: TGCAGCGTGCCCGTCCGGGGACTCCAGAACACCGGGGAGCTGTTTTTT.

The chain has TRBV27 and TRBJ1-2, with 7 bases that match TRBD1. Losses at the gene ends were 4 bases for V and 7 bases for J; bases not matched to a gene: 15. The CDR3 is made up of 16 amino acids. Germline-derived CDR1 and CDR2 are MNHEY and SMNVEV (reference sequence). This CDR3 reads CASSSPTPGQALGYTF. As DNA, the CDR3 is TGTGCCAGCAGTTCTCCTACCCCTGGACAGGCCCTTGGCTACACCTTC.

The gene calls are TRBV5-5 and TRBJ1-4; D not resolved. This CDR3 comprises 15 residues. V shed 0 bases and J shed 7 bases, with 13 bases lying between them. The V gene's germline CDR1 is SGHKS and CDR2 YYEKEE (reference sequence). The DNA of the CDR3 is TGTGCCAGCAGCTTGGGAGGTCTAGAAGGTGAAAAACTGTTTTTT. Protein sequence: CASSLGGLEGEKLFF.

The chain carries TRBV21-1 and TRBJ1-4; the table's D gene call, TRBD1, was not cross checked with the DNA. TRBV21-1 is a recognized pseudogene. The CDR3 runs 19 residues. CDR3 sequence (DNA): TGTGCCAGCATCCTTTTCCCCCGGGACAGGGGGTGTGCTAATGAAAAACTGTTTTTT. This translates into CASILFPRDRGCANEKLFF.